What follows are 29 T cell receptor beta chains derived from one specimen sequenced in a study of Graves' ophthalmopathy and Graves' hyperthyroidism. TCR beta CDR3 regions were amplified from RNA transcripts. Second-round multiplex PCR came after a first-round RT-PCR that employed HTBI primers. A single record per CDR3 protein comes from TCRdb applying MiXCR to the multiplex PCR reads. Among hundreds of thousands of distinct CDR3 sequences listed, roughly 41% were seen once. The sample comprised peripheral blood. All receptors come from an adult man with Graves' ophthalmopathy.

The chain couples TRBV10-3 to TRBJ1-6, with unresolved D. Germline V gives CDR1 ENHRY, CDR2 SYGVKD. V shed 10 bases and J shed 7 bases, with 23 bases lying between them. The CDR3 loop spans 16 amino acids. The CDR3 sequence: CATFDGFRTENSPLHF. The CDR3 nucleotides read TGTGCCACGTTTGATGGTTTCCGGACGGAGAATTCACCCCTCCACTTT.

Comment on this clonotype: Possible read error: a much larger clone is one base away. CDR3 protein: CSVVETQYF. The CDR3 DNA reads as TGCAGCGTCGTAGAGACCCAGTACTTC. This chain links TRBV29-1 with TRBJ2-5; no clear D gene. V was shortened by 6 bases and J by 4 bases, with 3 bases between the two germline ends. The CDR3 loop spans 9 amino acids. CDR1 and CDR2 from the germline V gene are SQVTM and ANQGSEA. The full variable domain, completed using reference TRBV29-1 and TRBJ2-5, is SAVISQKPSRDICQRGTSLTIQCQVDSQVTMMFWYRQQPGQSLTLIATANQGSEATYESGFVIDKFPISRPNLTFSTLTVSNMSPEDSSIYLCSVVETQYFGPGTRLLVL.

This clonotype was picked up many times. The V call is TRBV7-2, the J call TRBJ1-5; D unclear. This CDR3 has 16 amino acids. Germline lookup yields CDR1 SGHTA and CDR2 FQGNSA. The germline V and J ends were trimmed by 1 base and 2 bases, with 12 bases remaining between them. The CDR3 DNA follows: TGTGCCAGCAGCTTAGAGAGCTATTGGGGCAATCAGCCCCAGCATTTT. It translates to CASSLESYWGNQPQHF.

Details on this clonotype: A much larger clone differs by one base, so this may be a read error. J is TRBJ2-5 and V is TRBV7-8; D is possibly TRBD1 (5 bases). The CDR3 totals 14 residues. CDR1 and CDR2 (germline): SGHVS, FQNEAQ. The V gene lost 2 bases and the J gene lost 7 bases, with 14 bases spanning the gap. CDR3 region: CASSLWLGHGTQYF. DNA of the CDR3: TGTGCCAGCAGCTTATGGCTCGGACACGGGACCCAGTACTTC.

Note on this clonotype: Lacking the conserved final phenylalanine or tryptophan, this CDR3 likely reflects a read error. The rearrangement uses TRBV12-3 or TRBV12-4 and TRBJ2-7, with D unclear. The CDR3 consists of 12 residues. V was trimmed by 3 bases and J by 2 bases, leaving 5 bases between them. Here the CDR3 DNA reads TGTGCCAGCAGTTTGGCGGCCTACGAGCAGTACCTC. This translates into CASSLAAYEQYL.

The count of this clonotype is one. The gene calls are TRBV20-1 and TRBJ2-1, with 10 nucleotides matching TRBD2. Trimming removed 6 bases from V and 4 bases from J; junction bases left unmatched: 6. This CDR3 has 14 residues. CDR1 DFQATT and CDR2 SNEGSKA come from the germline V gene (reference sequence). Here the CDR3 DNA reads TGCAGTGCCGAGCCGGGACTAGCGTACAATGAGCAGTTCTTC. Encoded protein: CSAEPGLAYNEQFF.

The chain links TRBV29-1 to TRBJ1-2; no clear D gene. The V end was cut by 0 bases, the J end by 2 bases, with 13 bases between. The CDR3 loop spans 15 amino acids. CDR1 and CDR2 (germline): SQVTM, ANQGSEA. CDR3 in DNA: TGCAGCGTTGAAGAAGTCACAGCACTCAACTATGGCTACACCTTC. It yields the protein CSVEEVTALNYGYTF.

This clonotype was detected ten times or more. The DNA for the CDR3 is TGTGCCACCGGGGAGGAGCTGTTCGGGGCGCCCAATAATTCACCCCTCCACTTT. Its protein is CATGEELFGAPNNSPLHF. The chain combines TRBV24-1 with TRBJ1-6; the D gene is possibly TRBD1 (5 bases). V lost 9 bases and J 5 bases, leaving 25 bases between the germline ends. The CDR3 spans 18 residues. From germline, CDR1 is KGHDR and CDR2 SFDVKD.

For this clonotype: A read error may account for a junction end that differs from germline. This sequence joins TRBV7-3 and TRBJ2-7; TRBD2 agrees at 7 bases. The CDR3 covers 14 residues. Germline V gene lookup returns CDR1 SGHTA and CDR2 FQGTGA. The CDR3 loop reads CASSLGPAGNEQYF. CDR3 nucleotide sequence: TGTGCCAGCAGCTTAGGTCCAGCGGGGAACGAGCAATACTTC.

This clonotype was observed at least ten times. This rearrangement joins TRBV7-8 to TRBJ2-7; 8 nucleotides match TRBD2. The CDR3 runs to 14 residues. Germline V gene sequence: CDR1 SGHVS, CDR2 FQNEAQ. V gave up 0 bases and J gave up 7 bases; unmatched junction bases: 5. For the CDR3, the DNA is TGTGCCAGCAGCTTAGCTAGCGGGAAGGGGGAGCAGTACTTC. Protein sequence: CASSLASGKGEQYF.

This clonotype showed up many times. This sequence joins TRBV9 and TRBJ2-2; TRBD1 agrees at 9 bases. The CDR3 spans 16 residues. Germline lookup yields CDR1 SGDLS and CDR2 YYNGEE. The V segment lost 4 bases and the J segment 6 bases; nucleotides outside the gene matches: 10. DNA of the CDR3: TGTGCCAGCAGCCTATCGGGACAGGGCGGCTCCGGGGAGCTGTTTTTT. Translated: CASSLSGQGGSGELFF.

The rearrangement joins TRBV11-2 to TRBJ2-7, with D perhaps matching TRBD1 or TRBD2 (6 bases each). This CDR3 has 16 residues. V was shortened by 1 base and J by 3 bases, with 16 bases between the two germline ends. Germline V CDR1 and CDR2: SGHAT, FQNNGV. The CDR3 sequence is CASSLAGGFSNYEQYF. In nucleotides, the CDR3 is TGTGCCAGCAGCTTAGCCGGGGGCTTCAGTAACTACGAGCAGTACTTC.

A remark on this clonotype: This could be a read error, since a much larger clone is one nucleotide away. Lacking the conserved final phenylalanine or tryptophan, this CDR3 likely reflects a read error. The DNA is omitted, as the CDR3 cannot be located on it reliably, and the CDR3 follows TCRdb's listing. This rearrangement joins TRBV10-3 to TRBJ1-2; the table calls TRBD1, which could not be checked here. Per the germline V gene, CDR1 is ENHRY and CDR2 is SYGVKD. Both ends counted, the CDR3 spans 11 residues. This CDR3 reads CASSDARDRFL.

The chain uses TRBV7-2 and TRBJ1-4; no clear D gene. V was trimmed by 5 bases and J by 7 bases, leaving 14 bases between them. CDR1 is SGHTA, CDR2 FQGNSA, per germline. The CDR3 loop spans 14 amino acids. The CDR3 reads CASSREEGAEKLFF. The CDR3 DNA follows: TGTGCCAGCAGCCGAGAGGAGGGAGCTGAAAAACTGTTTTTT.

This clonotype appeared many times. CDR3 in amino acids: CSVDLWTSGQETQYF. CDR3 nucleotides: TGCAGCGTTGACCTCTGGACTAGCGGGCAGGAGACCCAGTACTTC. The rearrangement uses TRBV29-1 and TRBJ2-5, with 11 bases identical to TRBD2. V lost 3 bases to trimming and J lost 5 bases; unmatched junction nucleotides: 8. CDR3 size: 15 residues. In germline, CDR1 is SQVTM, CDR2 ANQGSEA. The variable domain in full, completed from reference TRBV29-1 and TRBJ2-5, reads SAVISQKPSRDICQRGTSLTIQCQVDSQVTMMFWYRQQPGQSLTLIATANQGSEATYESGFVIDKFPISRPNLTFSTLTVSNMSPEDSSIYLCSVDLWTSGQETQYFGPGTRLLVL.

This clonotype was recorded many times. The CDR3 reads CASSPLGPMNTEAFF. In DNA, the CDR3 is TGTGCCAGCAGTCCCCTGGGGCCCATGAACACTGAAGCTTTCTTT. The chain carries TRBV11-1 and TRBJ1-1; D possibly corresponds to TRBD1 (5 bases). CDR3 length equals 15 residues. V was cut by 6 bases and J by 0 bases, with 14 bases left in between. CDR1 is SGHAT and CDR2 is FQDESV in the germline V gene (reference sequence).

The chain has TRBV20-1 and TRBJ1-5; TRBD1 is a possible D gene (5 bases). Trimming pared 1 base from V and 9 bases from J, leaving 10 bases between. CDR1 DFQATT and CDR2 SNEGSKA come from the germline V gene (reference sequence). The length of the CDR3 is 12 residues. The CDR3 DNA reads TGCAGTGCTAGAGCCCAGGGAGGGCCCCAGCATTTT. Residues: CSARAQGGPQHF.

This clonotype was seen ten or more times. The chain has TRBV7-2 and TRBJ1-2; no firm D call. The germline gives CDR1 SGHTA, CDR2 FQGNSA. Deletions cut 5 bases from V and 3 bases from J, with 13 bases between. The CDR3 runs to 14 residues. CDR3 region: CASSAGRGDYGYTF. In DNA form, the CDR3 reads TGTGCCAGCAGCGCCGGACGGGGTGACTATGGCTACACCTTC.

CDR3 sequence (DNA): TGTGCCAGCAGTTTGATTAGGTTCTCTGGGGCCAACGTCCTGACTTTC. Translating gives CASSLIRFSGANVLTF. J is TRBJ2-6 and V is TRBV12-3 or TRBV12-4; no firm D call. Deletions cut 3 bases from V and 0 bases from J, with 9 bases between. CDR3 length: 16 amino acids.

This chain connects TRBV10-3 to TRBJ2-2; no clear D gene. The CDR3 length is 10 residues. The germline gives CDR1 ENHRY, CDR2 SYGVKD. Trimming left V 8 bases short and J 8 bases short, with 6 bases between. The CDR3 nucleotides read TGTGCCATCGGCGAAGGGGAGCTGTTTTTT. This translates into CAIGEGELFF.

Many counts were recorded for this clonotype. The chain carries TRBV19 and TRBJ2-5, with 13 nucleotides matching TRBD2. Per germline, CDR1 LNHDA and CDR2 SQIVND (reference sequence). CDR3 size: 17 residues. V trimming: 4 bases; J trimming: 4 bases; junction bases outside the gene matches: 9. CDR3 bases: TGTGCCAGTAGTAGCGAAGGACTAGCGGGAGCCGGAGAGACCCAGTACTTC. This codes for CASSSEGLAGAGETQYF.

A word on this clonotype: Given the absence of the conserved phenylalanine or tryptophan at the CDR3 end, a read error is likely. This chain uses TRBV29-1 with TRBJ1-5, with unresolved D. Looked up from germline, CDR1 is SQVTM and CDR2 is ANQGSEA. CDR3 length equals 12 residues. CDR3 in amino acids: CSVANSNQLQHL. The CDR3 nucleotides read TGCAGCGTCGCGAATAGCAATCAGCTCCAGCATTTA.

J is TRBJ1-1 and V is TRBV18; D possibly corresponds to TRBD1 (5 bases). Germline loops: CDR1 KGHSH, CDR2 LQKENI. This CDR3 spans 15 amino acids. Trimming removed 3 bases from V and 1 base from J, with 12 bases in between. The CDR3 loop is CASSPQGIGNTEAFF. Here the CDR3 DNA reads TGTGCCAGCTCACCGCAGGGAATAGGGAACACTGAAGCTTTCTTT.

This clonotype has a handful of counts. One end of the junction fails to match germline, which may point to a read error. V is TRBV29-1 and J is TRBJ2-6; D might be TRBD1 (6 bases). The CDR3 is 13 residues long. CDR1 and CDR2 from the germline V gene are SQVTM and ANQGSEA. The CDR3 reads CASYRAGANVLTF. The DNA for the CDR3 is TGTGCCAGTTACAGGGCTGGGGCCAACGTCCTGACTTTC. The full variable domain, with the rest looked up from reference TRBV29-1 and TRBJ2-6, is SAVISQKPSRDICQRGTSLTIQCQVDSQVTMMFWYRQQPGQSLTLIATANQGSEATYESGFVIDKFPISRPNLTFSTLTVSNMSPEDSSIYLCASYRAGANVLTFGAGSRLTVL.

This clonotype occurred many times. V usage is TRBV13 and J usage is TRBJ2-2; D gene uncertain. This CDR3 contains 14 residues. Trimming removed 5 bases at V and 1 base at J, with 8 bases between. Germline V gene data show CDR1 as PRHDT and CDR2 as FYEKMQ (reference sequence). The CDR3: CASSAVVNTGELFF. CDR3 DNA sequence: TGTGCCAGCAGCGCAGTCGTGAACACCGGGGAGCTGTTTTTT. The variable domain in full, completed from reference TRBV13 and TRBJ2-2, reads AAGVIQSPRHLIKEKRETATLKCYPIPRHDTVYWYQQGPGQDPQFLISFYEKMQSDKGSIPDRFSAQQFSDYHSELNMSSLELGDSALYFCASSAVVNTGELFFGEGSRLTVL.

There are many counts of this clonotype. V usage is TRBV29-1 and J usage is TRBJ1-2; D remains unclear. Trimming removed 7 bases at V and 2 bases at J, with 14 bases between. Germline lookup yields CDR1 SQVTM and CDR2 ANQGSEA. This CDR3 is built from 13 residues. Here the CDR3 reads CSARNQENYGYTF. The CDR3 nucleotides read TGCAGCGCTAGGAACCAGGAAAACTATGGCTACACCTTC.

This chain joins TRBV7-3 and TRBJ2-5; 12 bases align to TRBD2. J lost 1 base, V lost 5 bases, and 8 bases had no gene match. CDR3 length: 17 amino acids. In germline, CDR1 is SGHTA, CDR2 FQGTGA. The CDR3 loop reads CASSQGGLAGPQETQYF. The CDR3 DNA is TGTGCCAGCAGCCAGGGCGGACTAGCGGGGCCCCAAGAGACCCAGTACTTC.

In its sample, this clonotype was seen many times. V usage is TRBV20-1 and J usage is TRBJ1-2, with D possibly matching TRBD1 (6 bases). The CDR3 runs 15 residues. The V gene's germline CDR1 is DFQATT and CDR2 SNEGSKA (reference sequence). V lost 4 bases, J lost 0 bases, and 15 bases lay in between. Here the CDR3 DNA reads TGCAGTGCTAAATCGCCGGGACAATCTAACTATGGCTACACCTTC. Translated, it gives CSAKSPGQSNYGYTF.

This clonotype has a count of ten or more. The rearrangement uses TRBV19 and TRBJ1-4, with D unclear. This CDR3 has 15 amino acids. V lost 0 bases and J 0 bases, leaving 5 bases between the germline ends. Per germline, CDR1 LNHDA and CDR2 SQIVND (reference sequence). The CDR3 loop reads CASSIDRATNEKLFF. The CDR3 DNA reads TGTGCCAGTAGTATAGATCGGGCAACTAATGAAAAACTGTTTTTT.